Listed here are 10 T cell receptor beta chains from one sample, sequenced in a study of OX40 agonist ivuxolimab in advanced cancers. Profiled with immunoSEQ multiplex PCR; TCRdb holds only in-frame clones, not every one. This repertoire shows tens of thousands of clones, approximately 90% found once; its top ten account for approximately 0.5%. Sample: CD4+ or CD8+ T cells sorted from blood, taken in a trial of the OX40 agonist ivuxolimab. The receptors shown here come from an adult with an advanced solid tumor such as melanoma, head and neck, liver or kidney cancer.

The J gene is TRBJ2-7, the V gene TRBV28; D uncertain. The CDR3 loop spans 12 amino acids. Between the trimmed V and J ends, which lost 3 bases and 10 bases, there was a span of 13 bases. Per germline, CDR1 MDHEN and CDR2 SYDVKM. This CDR3 is CASSFPRAVQYF. For the CDR3, the DNA is TGTGCCAGCAGTTTCCCCCGGGCGGTTCAGTACTTC.

The V and J genes are TRBV2 and TRBJ2-3, with TRBD1 as a possible D gene (5 bases). Germline lookup yields CDR1 SNHLY and CDR2 FYNNEI. The length of the CDR3 is 14 residues. Trimming took off 5 bases at V and 4 bases at J, with 13 bases between the two ends. The CDR3 DNA is TGTGCCAGCAGTTCCGACAGATCCCCAGATACGCAGTATTTT. It translates to CASSSDRSPDTQYF.

The V and J genes are TRBV28 and TRBJ2-1; TRBD1 matches 10 bases. CDR3 length: 15 residues. The germline CDR1 and CDR2 sequences are MDHEN and SYDVKM. The junction had 8 bases not matched to a gene; V was cut back by 6 bases and J by 6 bases. CDR3 bases: TGTGCCAGCAGCGCCCCCGGGACAGGGGTCAATGAGCAGTTCTTC. This encodes CASSAPGTGVNEQFF. The complete variable domain, with remaining parts taken from reference TRBV28 and TRBJ2-1, reads DVKVTQSSRYLVKRTGEKVFLECVQDMDHENMFWYRQDPGLGLRLIYFSYDVKMKEKGDIPEGYSVSREKKERFSLILESASTNQTSMYLCASSAPGTGVNEQFFGPGTRLTVL.

The chain recombines TRBV5-1 with TRBJ1-4, with D unclear. Looked up from germline, CDR1 is SGHRS and CDR2 is YFSETQ. Trimming removed 0 bases from V and 5 bases from J, with 8 bases in between. The CDR3 sequence is 14 residues long. CDR3 bases: TGCGCCAGCAGCTTGGGCAGCGAAAATGAAAAACTGTTTTTT. Translating it yields CASSLGSENEKLFF.

This chain uses TRBV19 with TRBJ2-3, with D possibly being TRBD1 (6 bases). Germline CDR1 LNHDA, CDR2 SQIVND (reference sequence). Deletions cut 2 bases from V and 2 bases from J, with 17 bases between. The length of the CDR3 is 17 residues. CDR3 in amino acids: CASSIFRTDDFTDTQYF. CDR3 bases: TGTGCCAGTAGTATATTCCGGACAGACGATTTCACAGATACGCAGTATTTT. The full variable domain, with the rest looked up from reference TRBV19 and TRBJ2-3, is DGGITQSPKYLFRKEGQNVTLSCEQNLNHDAMYWYRQDPGQGLRLIYYSQIVNDFQKGDIAEGYSVSREKKESFPLTVTSAQKNPTAFYLCASSIFRTDDFTDTQYFGPGTRLTVL.

This sequence joins TRBV29-1 and TRBJ1-2; D is unclear. Germline V gene sequence: CDR1 SQVTM, CDR2 ANQGSEA. V dropped 4 bases and J dropped 6 bases, with 15 bases sitting between them. This CDR3 contains 13 residues. This CDR3 reads CSVAWGVGDGYTF. CDR3 DNA sequence: TGCAGCGTTGCTTGGGGTGTGGGTGATGGCTACACCTTC.

This chain uses TRBV19 with TRBJ1-5, with D maybe TRBD1 (5 bases). Deletions cut 0 bases from V and 2 bases from J, with 20 bases between. Germline V gene sequence: CDR1 LNHDA, CDR2 SQIVND (reference sequence). This CDR3 region has 19 residues. The CDR3 DNA is TGTGCCAGTAGTATAGATCTTTGGGGGGGGACGAGAGGCAATCAGCCCCAGCATTTT. Translated, it gives CASSIDLWGGTRGNQPQHF.

The chain carries TRBV28 and TRBJ2-4; 8 bases fit TRBD1. CDR1 MDHEN and CDR2 SYDVKM come from the germline V gene. V dropped 6 bases and J dropped 0; count of bases not matched to a gene: 13. The CDR3 contains 18 residues. The CDR3 nucleotides are TGTGCCAGCAGAACCCGACCGACAGGGGTAATAGCCAAAAACATTCAGTACTTC. Amino acid sequence: CASRTRPTGVIAKNIQYF. Together with reference TRBV28 and TRBJ2-4, the CDR3 gives the full variable domain: DVKVTQSSRYLVKRTGEKVFLECVQDMDHENMFWYRQDPGLGLRLIYFSYDVKMKEKGDIPEGYSVSREKKERFSLILESASTNQTSMYLCASRTRPTGVIAKNIQYFGAGTRLSVL.

V is TRBV6-5 and J is TRBJ2-2, with D possibly TRBD2 on 6 matching bases. The CDR3 runs to 14 residues. From germline, CDR1 is MNHEY and CDR2 SVGAGI. Trimming cost V 6 bases and J 4 bases, with 12 bases left between them. This CDR3 reads CASRRPGGTGELFF. The DNA for the CDR3 is TGTGCCAGCAGGCGTCCCGGGGGCACCGGGGAGCTGTTTTTT.

The rearrangement joins TRBV5-1 to TRBJ2-7; 10 positions match TRBD1. After removal of 3 bases from V and 7 bases from J, the junction contained 1 base not matched to a gene. Germline CDR1 and CDR2: SGHRS and YFSETQ. The CDR3 runs to 12 residues. CDR3 coding DNA: TGCGCCAGCAGCTGGGGACAGGGGGAGCAGTACTTC. Protein product: CASSWGQGEQYF.